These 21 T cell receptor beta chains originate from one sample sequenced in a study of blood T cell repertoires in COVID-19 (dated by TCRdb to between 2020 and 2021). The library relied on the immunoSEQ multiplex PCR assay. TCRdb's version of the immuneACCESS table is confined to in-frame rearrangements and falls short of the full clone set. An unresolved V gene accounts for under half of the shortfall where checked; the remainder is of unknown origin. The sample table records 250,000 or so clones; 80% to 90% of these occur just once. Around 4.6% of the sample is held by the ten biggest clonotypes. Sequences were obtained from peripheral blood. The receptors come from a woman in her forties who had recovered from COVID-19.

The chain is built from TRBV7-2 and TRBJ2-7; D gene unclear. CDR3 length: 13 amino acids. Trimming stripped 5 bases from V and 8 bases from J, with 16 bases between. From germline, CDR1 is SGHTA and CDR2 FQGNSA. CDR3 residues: CASSPVGSSKQYV. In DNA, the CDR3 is TGTGCCAGCAGCCCCGTGGGCTCTTCAAAGCAGTACGTC.

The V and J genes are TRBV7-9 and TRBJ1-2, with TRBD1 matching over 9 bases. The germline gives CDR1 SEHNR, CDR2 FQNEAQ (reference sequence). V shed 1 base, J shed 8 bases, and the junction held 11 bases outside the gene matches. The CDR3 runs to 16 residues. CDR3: CASSLEGQGRLGGYTF. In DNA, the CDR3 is TGTGCCAGCAGCTTAGAAGGACAGGGGCGACTAGGGGGCTACACCTTC.

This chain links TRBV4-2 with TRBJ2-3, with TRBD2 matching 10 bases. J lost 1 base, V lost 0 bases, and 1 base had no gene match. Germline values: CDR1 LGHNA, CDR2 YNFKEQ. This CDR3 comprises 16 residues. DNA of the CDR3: TGTGCCAGCAGCCAAGAGCTAGCGGGAGGCACAGATACGCAGTATTTT. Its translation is CASSQELAGGTDTQYF.

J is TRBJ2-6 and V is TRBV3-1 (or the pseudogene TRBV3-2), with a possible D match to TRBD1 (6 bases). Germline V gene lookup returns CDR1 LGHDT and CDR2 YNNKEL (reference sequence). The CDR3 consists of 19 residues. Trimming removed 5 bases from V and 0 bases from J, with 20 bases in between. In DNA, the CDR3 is TGTGCCAGCAGCAGAGTGACACGGGACACCGCCTCTGGGGCCAACGTCCTGACTTTC. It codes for CASSRVTRDTASGANVLTF.

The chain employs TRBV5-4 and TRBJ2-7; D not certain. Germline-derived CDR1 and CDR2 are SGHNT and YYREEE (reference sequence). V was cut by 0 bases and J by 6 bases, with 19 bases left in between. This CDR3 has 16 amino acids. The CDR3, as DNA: TGTGCCAGCAGCTTGGATGGTAGCCCAACCGTGGGCGAGCAGTACTTC. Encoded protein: CASSLDGSPTVGEQYF.

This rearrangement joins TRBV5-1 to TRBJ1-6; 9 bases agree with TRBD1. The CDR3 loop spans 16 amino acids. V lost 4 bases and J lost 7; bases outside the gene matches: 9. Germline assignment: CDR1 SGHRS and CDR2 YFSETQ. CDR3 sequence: CASSEGQGLANSPLHF. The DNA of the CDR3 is TGCGCCAGCAGCGAGGGACAGGGCTTGGCGAATTCACCCCTCCACTTT.

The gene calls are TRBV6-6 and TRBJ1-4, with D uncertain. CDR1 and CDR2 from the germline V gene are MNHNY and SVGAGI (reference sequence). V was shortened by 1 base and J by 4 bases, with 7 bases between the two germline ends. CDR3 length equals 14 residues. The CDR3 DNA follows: TGTGCCAGCAGTTACTGGGCCGTTAATGAAAAACTGTTTTTT. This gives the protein CASSYWAVNEKLFF.

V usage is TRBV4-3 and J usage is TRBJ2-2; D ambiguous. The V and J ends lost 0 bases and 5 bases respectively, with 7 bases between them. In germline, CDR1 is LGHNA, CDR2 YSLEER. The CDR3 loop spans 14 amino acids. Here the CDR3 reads CASSQDFPTGELFF. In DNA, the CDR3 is TGCGCCAGCAGCCAAGATTTCCCGACCGGGGAGCTGTTTTTT.

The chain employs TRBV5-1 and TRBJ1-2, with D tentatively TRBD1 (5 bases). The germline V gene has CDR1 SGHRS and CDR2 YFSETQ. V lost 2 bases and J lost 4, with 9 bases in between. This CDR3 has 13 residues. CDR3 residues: CASSLGQPYGYTF. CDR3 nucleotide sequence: TGCGCCAGCAGCTTAGGACAACCCTATGGCTACACCTTC.

The CDR3 nucleotides read TGTGCCAGCAGTGTGGACAGGTCCCGCGGCTACACCTTC. Translated: CASSVDRSRGYTF. This rearrangement joins TRBV2 to TRBJ1-2; TRBD1 matches at 7 bases. CDR3 length equals 13 residues. V gave up 4 bases and J gave up 8 bases; unmatched junction bases: 7. From germline, CDR1 is SNHLY and CDR2 FYNNEI.

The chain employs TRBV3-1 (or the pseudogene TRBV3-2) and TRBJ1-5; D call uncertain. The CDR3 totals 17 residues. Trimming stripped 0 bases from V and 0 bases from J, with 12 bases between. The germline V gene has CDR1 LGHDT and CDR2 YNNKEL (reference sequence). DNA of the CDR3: TGTGCCAGCAGCCAAGATGGCCTCCAGATTAGCAATCAGCCCCAGCATTTT. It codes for CASSQDGLQISNQPQHF.

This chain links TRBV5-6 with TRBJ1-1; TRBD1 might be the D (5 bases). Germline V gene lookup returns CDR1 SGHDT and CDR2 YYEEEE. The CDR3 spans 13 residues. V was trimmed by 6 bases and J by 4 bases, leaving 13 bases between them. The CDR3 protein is CASIRRVGTEAFF. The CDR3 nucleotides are TGTGCCAGCATCCGCAGGGTGGGCACTGAAGCTTTCTTT. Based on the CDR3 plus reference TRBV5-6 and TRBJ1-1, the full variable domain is DAGVTQSPTHLIKTRGQQVTLRCSPKSGHDTVSWYQQALGQGPQFIFQYYEEEERQRGNFPDRFSGHQFPNYSSELNVNALLLGDSALYLCASIRRVGTEAFFGQGTRLTVV.

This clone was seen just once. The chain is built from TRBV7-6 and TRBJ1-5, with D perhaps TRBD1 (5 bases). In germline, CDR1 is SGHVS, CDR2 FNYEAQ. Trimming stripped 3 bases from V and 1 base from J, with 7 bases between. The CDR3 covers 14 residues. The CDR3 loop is CASSLQGSNQPQHF. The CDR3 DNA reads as TGTGCCAGCAGCTTGCAGGGAAGCAATCAGCCCCAGCATTTT.

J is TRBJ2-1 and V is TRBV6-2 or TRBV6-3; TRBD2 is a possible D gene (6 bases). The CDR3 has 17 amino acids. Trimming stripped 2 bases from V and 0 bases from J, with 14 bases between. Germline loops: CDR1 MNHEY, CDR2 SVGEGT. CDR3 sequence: CASSYDGGGSSYNEQFF. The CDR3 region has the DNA TGTGCCAGCAGTTACGATGGGGGAGGTAGCTCCTACAATGAGCAGTTCTTC.

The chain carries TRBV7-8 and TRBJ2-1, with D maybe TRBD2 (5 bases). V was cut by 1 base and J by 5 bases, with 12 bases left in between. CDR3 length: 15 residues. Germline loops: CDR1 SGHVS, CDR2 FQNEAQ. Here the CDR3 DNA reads TGTGCCAGCAGCTTAGGTGCTTCGGGGAACAATGAGCAGTTCTTC. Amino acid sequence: CASSLGASGNNEQFF. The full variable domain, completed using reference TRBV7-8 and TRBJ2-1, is GAGVSQSPRYKVAKRGQDVALRCDPISGHVSLFWYQQALGQGPEFLTYFQNEAQLDKSGLPSDRFFAERPEGSVSTLKIQRTQQEDSAVYLCASSLGASGNNEQFFGPGTRLTVL.

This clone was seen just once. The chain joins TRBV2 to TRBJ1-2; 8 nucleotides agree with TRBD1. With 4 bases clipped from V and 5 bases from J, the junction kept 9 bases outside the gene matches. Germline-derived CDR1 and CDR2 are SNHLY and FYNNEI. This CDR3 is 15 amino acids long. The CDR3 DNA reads TGTGCCAGCAGTGCTCGCGGGACAGGTCCTTATGGCTACACCTTC. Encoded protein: CASSARGTGPYGYTF.

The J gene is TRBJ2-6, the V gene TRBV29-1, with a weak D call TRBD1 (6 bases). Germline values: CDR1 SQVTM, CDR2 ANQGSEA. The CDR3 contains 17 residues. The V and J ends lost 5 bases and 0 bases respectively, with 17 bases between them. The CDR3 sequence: CSVPLGQKISGANVLTF. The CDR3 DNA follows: TGCAGCGTTCCTCTTGGACAGAAAATCTCTGGGGCCAACGTCCTGACTTTC.

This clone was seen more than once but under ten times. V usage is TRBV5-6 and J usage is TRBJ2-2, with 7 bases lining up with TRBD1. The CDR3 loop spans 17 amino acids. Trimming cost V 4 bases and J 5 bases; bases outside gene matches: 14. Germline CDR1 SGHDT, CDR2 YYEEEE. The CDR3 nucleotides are TGTGCCAGCAGCGACAAAAACAGGGGAGCCCGGACCGGGGAGCTGTTTTTT. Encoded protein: CASSDKNRGARTGELFF. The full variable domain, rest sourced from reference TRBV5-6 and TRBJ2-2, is DAGVTQSPTHLIKTRGQQVTLRCSPKSGHDTVSWYQQALGQGPQFIFQYYEEEERQRGNFPDRFSGHQFPNYSSELNVNALLLGDSALYLCASSDKNRGARTGELFFGEGSRLTVL.

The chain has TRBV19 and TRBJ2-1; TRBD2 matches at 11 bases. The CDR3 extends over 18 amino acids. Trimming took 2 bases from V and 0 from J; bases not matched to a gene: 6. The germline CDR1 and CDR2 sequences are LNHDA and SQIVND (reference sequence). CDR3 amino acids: CASSITSGGRSSYNEQFF. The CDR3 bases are TGTGCCAGTAGTATAACTAGCGGGGGCCGTAGCTCCTACAATGAGCAGTTCTTC.

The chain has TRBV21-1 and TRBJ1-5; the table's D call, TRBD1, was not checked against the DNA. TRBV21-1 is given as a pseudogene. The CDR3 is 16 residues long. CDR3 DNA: TGTGCCAGCAGCAAAGGCGCGACCCCTAACAGGCAGCCCCAGCATTTT. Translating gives CASSKGATPNRQPQHF.

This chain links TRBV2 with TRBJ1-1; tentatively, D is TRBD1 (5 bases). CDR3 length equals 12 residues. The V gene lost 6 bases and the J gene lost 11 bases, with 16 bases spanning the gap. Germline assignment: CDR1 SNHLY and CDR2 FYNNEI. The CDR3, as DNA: TGTGCCAGCAGGCCTGACAGTGCTGGGGCTTTCTTT. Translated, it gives CASRPDSAGAFF.